Listed below are T cell receptor beta chains from one sample, sequenced in a study of PD-L1 blockade in urothelial cancer. The method was immunoSEQ multiplex PCR; TCRdb's version includes in-frame clones alone and lacks a portion of them. The repertoire holds fewer than 65,000 clones, with around 88% as singletons. The sample consisted of PBMCs, taken around atezolizumab (anti-PD-L1) treatment. These receptors originate from a woman aged 60 to 75 with urothelial cancer. Both conserved end residues are part of each CDR3. Each record gives: D gene, V gene, J gene, clone size, CDR3 protein, CDR3 DNA. D genes are given only for firm matches. Clone size is given for some rows only: seen once, a few or many times, or a class if the clone is expanded.

TRBD1,TRBV2,TRBJ2-3,NA,CASSDRADTQYF,TGTGCCAGCAGCGACAGGGCAGATACGCAGTATTTT
NA,TRBV10-3,TRBJ1-3,NA,CAISDRGSGNTIYF,TGTGCCATCAGTGACAGGGGCTCTGGAAACACCATATATTTT
NA,TRBV10-3,TRBJ1-1,NA,CAIRTAFEAFF,TGTGCCATCAGGACAGCTTTTGAAGCTTTCTTT
NA,TRBV5-1,TRBJ2-7,NA,CASSLDFEGEQYF,TGCGCCAGCAGCCTAGACTTTGAGGGCGAGCAGTACTTC
NA,TRBV28,TRBJ2-3,once,CASKTSRGTDTQYF,TGTGCCAGCAAAACTAGTAGGGGCACAGATACGCAGTATTTT
NA,TRBV7-2,TRBJ2-7,NA,CASSLGGGGRFEQYF,TGTGCCAGCAGCTTAGGGGGAGGGGGGCGGTTCGAGCAGTACTTC
NA,TRBV7-9,TRBJ1-1,NA,CATSPGNTEAFF,TGTGCCACATCACCGGGGAACACTGAAGCTTTCTTT
TRBD1,TRBV4-3,TRBJ2-7,NA,CASSPTWTGGYEQYF,TGCGCCAGCAGCCCTACGTGGACAGGGGGTTACGAGCAGTACTTC
TRBD1,TRBV6-1,TRBJ1-5,NA,CASSEVFGTAQHF,TGTGCCAGCAGTGAAGTTTTCGGGACAGCCCAGCATTTT
TRBD2,TRBV2,TRBJ2-7,NA,CASRPASGSSYEQYF,TGTGCCAGCAGGCCCGCTAGCGGGAGCTCCTACGAGCAGTACTTC